This entry is about one T cell receptor beta chain. The antigen remains unidentified. The data were taken from a study of cytomegalovirus exposure and HLA in healthy donors. Study conclusions and caveats: Rarity held for most TCR sequences, but there were some public TCRs that occurred in many donors. In vitro, three CMV-associated chains proved specific for CMV antigens.

Losses at the gene ends were 2 bases for V and 6 bases for J; bases not matched to a gene: 0. The germline CDR1 and CDR2 sequences are MNHEY and SMNVEV (reference sequence). The CDR3 totals 12 residues. The PCR made use of 60 Vbeta and 13 Jbeta primers. Original data processing: Around 76 million unique TCR beta chains, 8.5 million to 14 million shared, were counted in a later analysis. Here immunoSEQ multiplex PCR was the method, and the copy in TCRdb shows in-frame clones only, minus some. Clone size and V and J calls were adopted from that table, with D and trimming inferred from the DNA. The sample has about 140,000 clones, roughly three quarters seen once.

This TCR was sampled from a man between 18 and 35 years old in good health and CMV-seronegative. The rearrangement joins TRBV27 to TRBJ2-7, with 8 nucleotides matching TRBD1. Sequences were obtained from PBMCs. In nucleotides, the CDR3 is TGTGCCAGCAGTTTACAGGGGGCCGAGCAGTACTTC. Its translation: CASSLQGAEQYF.